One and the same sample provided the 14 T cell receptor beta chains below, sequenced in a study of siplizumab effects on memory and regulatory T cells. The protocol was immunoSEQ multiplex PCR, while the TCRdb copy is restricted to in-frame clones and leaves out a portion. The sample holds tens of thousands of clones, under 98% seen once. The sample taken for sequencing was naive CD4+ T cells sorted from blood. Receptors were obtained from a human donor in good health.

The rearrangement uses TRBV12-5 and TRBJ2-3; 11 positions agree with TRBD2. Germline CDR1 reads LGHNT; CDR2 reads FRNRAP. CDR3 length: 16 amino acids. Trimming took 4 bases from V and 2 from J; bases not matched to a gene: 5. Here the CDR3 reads CASGWGTSGITDTQYF. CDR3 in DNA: TGTGCTAGTGGTTGGGGGACTAGCGGAATCACAGATACGCAGTATTTT.

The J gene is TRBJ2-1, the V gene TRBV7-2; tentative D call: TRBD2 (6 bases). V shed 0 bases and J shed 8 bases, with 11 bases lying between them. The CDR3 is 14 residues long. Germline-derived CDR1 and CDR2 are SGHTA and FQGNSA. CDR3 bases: TGTGCCAGCAGCTTAGCGACGGGGACTTATGAGCAGTTCTTC. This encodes CASSLATGTYEQFF.

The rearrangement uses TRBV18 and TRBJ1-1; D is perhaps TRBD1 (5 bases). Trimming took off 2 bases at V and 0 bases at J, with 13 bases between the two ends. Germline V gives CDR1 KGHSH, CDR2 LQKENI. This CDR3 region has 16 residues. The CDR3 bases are TGTGCCAGCTCACCAGGTCAAAGGGGATTGAACACTGAAGCTTTCTTT. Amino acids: CASSPGQRGLNTEAFF.

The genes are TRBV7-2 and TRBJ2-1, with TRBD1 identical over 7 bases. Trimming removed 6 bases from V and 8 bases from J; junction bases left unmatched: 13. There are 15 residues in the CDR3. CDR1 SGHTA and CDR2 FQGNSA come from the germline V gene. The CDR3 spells CASRLDRVAVDEQFF. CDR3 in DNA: TGTGCCAGCAGGCTCGACAGGGTTGCAGTCGATGAGCAGTTCTTC.

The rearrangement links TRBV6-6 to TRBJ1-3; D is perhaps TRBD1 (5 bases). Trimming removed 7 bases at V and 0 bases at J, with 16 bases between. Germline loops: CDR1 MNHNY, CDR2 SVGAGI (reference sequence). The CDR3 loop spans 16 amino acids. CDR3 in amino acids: CASTRGAASSGNTIYF. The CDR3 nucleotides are TGTGCCAGCACTAGAGGGGCGGCGAGCTCTGGAAACACCATATATTTT.

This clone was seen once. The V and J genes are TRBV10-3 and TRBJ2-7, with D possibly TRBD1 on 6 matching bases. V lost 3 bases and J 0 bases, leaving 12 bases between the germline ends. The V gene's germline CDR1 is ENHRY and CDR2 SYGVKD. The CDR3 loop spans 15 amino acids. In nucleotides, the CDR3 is TGTGCCATCAGTGACTCTACAGGGTCCTCCTACGAGCAGTACTTC. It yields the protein CAISDSTGSSYEQYF.

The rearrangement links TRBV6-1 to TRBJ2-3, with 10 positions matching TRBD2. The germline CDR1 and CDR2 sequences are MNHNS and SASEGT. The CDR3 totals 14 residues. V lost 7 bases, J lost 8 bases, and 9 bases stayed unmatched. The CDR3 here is CASITSGTWGTQYF. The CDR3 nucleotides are TGTGCCAGCATCACTAGCGGGACCTGGGGTACGCAGTATTTT.

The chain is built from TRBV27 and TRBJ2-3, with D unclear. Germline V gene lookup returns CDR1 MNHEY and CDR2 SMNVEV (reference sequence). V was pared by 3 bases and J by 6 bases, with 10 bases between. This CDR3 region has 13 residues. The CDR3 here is CASSLSFMDTQYF. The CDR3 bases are TGTGCCAGCAGTTTGTCCTTTATGGATACGCAGTATTTT.

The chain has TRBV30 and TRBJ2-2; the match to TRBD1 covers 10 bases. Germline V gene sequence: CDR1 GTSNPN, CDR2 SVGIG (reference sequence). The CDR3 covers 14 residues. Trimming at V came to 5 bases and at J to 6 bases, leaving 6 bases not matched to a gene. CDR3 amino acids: CAWADRGWAGELFF. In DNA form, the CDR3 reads TGTGCCTGGGCGGACAGGGGGTGGGCCGGGGAGCTGTTTTTT.

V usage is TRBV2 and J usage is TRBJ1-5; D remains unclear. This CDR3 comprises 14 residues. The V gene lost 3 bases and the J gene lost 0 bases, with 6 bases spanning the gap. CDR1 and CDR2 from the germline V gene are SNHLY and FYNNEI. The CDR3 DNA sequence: TGTGCCAGCAGTGATGCGAGTAGCAATCAGCCCCAGCATTTT. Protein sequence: CASSDASSNQPQHF.

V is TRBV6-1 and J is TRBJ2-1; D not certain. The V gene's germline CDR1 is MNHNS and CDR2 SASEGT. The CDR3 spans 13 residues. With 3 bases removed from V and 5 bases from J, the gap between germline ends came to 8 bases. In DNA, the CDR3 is TGTGCCAGCAGTGACCGGCTCGACAATGAGCAGTTCTTC. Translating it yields CASSDRLDNEQFF.

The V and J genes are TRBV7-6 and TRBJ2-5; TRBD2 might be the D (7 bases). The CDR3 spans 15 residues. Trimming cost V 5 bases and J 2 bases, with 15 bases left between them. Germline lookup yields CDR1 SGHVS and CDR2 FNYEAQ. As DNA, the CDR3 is TGTGCCAGCAGCCAGTTAGGGGGGGTACAAGAGACCCAGTACTTC. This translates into CASSQLGGVQETQYF.

CDR3: CASIGTFLYNEQFF. The CDR3, as DNA: TGTGCCAGCATAGGAACCTTCCTCTACAATGAGCAGTTCTTC. This sequence joins TRBV2 and TRBJ2-1; D remains ambiguous. The ends were cut back, 7 bases at V and 3 bases at J, with 13 bases in the middle. There are 14 residues in the CDR3. Looked up from germline, CDR1 is SNHLY and CDR2 is FYNNEI.

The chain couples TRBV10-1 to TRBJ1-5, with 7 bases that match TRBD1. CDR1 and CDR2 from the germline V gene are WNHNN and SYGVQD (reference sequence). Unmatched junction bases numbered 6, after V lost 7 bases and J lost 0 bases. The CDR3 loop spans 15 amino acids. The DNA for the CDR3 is TGCGCCAGCACCACGTCAGGGGGTAGCAATCAGCCCCAGCATTTT. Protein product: CASTTSGGSNQPQHF.